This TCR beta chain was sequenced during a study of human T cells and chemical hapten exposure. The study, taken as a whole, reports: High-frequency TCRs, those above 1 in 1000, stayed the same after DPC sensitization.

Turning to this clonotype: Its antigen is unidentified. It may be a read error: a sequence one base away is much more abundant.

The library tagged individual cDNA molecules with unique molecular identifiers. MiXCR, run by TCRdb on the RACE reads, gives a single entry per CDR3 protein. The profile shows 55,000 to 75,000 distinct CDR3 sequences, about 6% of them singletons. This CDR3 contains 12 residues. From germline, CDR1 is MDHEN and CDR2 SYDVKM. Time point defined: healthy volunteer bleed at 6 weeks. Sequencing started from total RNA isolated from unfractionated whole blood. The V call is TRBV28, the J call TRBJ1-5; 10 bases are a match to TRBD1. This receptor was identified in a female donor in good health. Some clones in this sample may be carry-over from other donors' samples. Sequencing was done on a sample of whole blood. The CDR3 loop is CASSDRGQPQNF. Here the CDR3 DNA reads TGTGCCAGCAGTGACAGGGGGCAGCCCCAGAATTTT. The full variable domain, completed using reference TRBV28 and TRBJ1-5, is DVKVTQSSRYLVKRTGEKVFLECVQDMDHENMFWYRQDPGLGLRLIYFSYDVKMKEKGDIPEGYSVSREKKERFSLILESASTNQTSMYLCASSDRGQPQNFGDGTRLSIL.